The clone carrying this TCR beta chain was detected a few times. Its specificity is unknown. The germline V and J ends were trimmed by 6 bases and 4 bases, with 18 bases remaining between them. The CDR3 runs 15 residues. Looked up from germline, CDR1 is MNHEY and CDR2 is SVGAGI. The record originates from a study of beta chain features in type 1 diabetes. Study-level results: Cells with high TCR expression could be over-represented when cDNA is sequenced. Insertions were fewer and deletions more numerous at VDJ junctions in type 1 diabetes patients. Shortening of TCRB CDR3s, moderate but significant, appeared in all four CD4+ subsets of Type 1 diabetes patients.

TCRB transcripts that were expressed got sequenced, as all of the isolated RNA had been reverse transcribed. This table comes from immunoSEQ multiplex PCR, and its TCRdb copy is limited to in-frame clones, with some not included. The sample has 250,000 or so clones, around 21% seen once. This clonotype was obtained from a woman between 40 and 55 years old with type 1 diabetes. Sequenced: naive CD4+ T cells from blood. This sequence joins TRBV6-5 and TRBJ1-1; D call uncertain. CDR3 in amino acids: CASSHDLPRGTEAFF. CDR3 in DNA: TGTGCCAGCAGCCACGATCTACCCCGGGGCACTGAAGCTTTCTTT.